This is a list of T cell receptor beta chains from one sample in a study of shared clonotypes between healthy human individuals. This table comes from immunoSEQ multiplex PCR, and its TCRdb copy is limited to in-frame clones, with some not included. This sample yields about 2 million clones, of which roughly 95% are seen a single time; under 1.5% belongs to the top ten. Sequenced sample: naive CD8+ T cells sorted from blood. The receptors originated from a man between 18 and 35 years old in good health. CDR3s include the opening cysteine and the closing phenylalanine or tryptophan. The order of the fields is V gene, clone size, D gene, J gene, CDR3 protein, CDR3 DNA. The D gene is left open where the match is weak. A clone size is listed for some rows: how often the clone was seen (once, few, many), or a class if it is expanded.

TRBV5-4	NA	TRBD1	TRBJ2-7	CASSLGQGAIYEQYF	TGTGCCAGCAGCTTGGGACAGGGGGCGATCTACGAGCAGTACTTC
TRBV7-6	NA	NA	TRBJ1-1	CASSLGQLNTEAFF	TGTGCCAGCAGCTTAGGGCAATTGAACACTGAAGCTTTCTTT
TRBV19	NA	TRBD1	TRBJ1-4	CASRSGTGDEKLFF	TGTGCCAGTAGATCCGGGACAGGGGACGAAAAACTGTTTTTT
TRBV25-1	NA	NA	TRBJ2-1	CASSAIGGSYNEQFF	TGTGCCAGCAGTGCAATCGGGGGCTCCTACAATGAGCAGTTCTTC
TRBV4-3	once	TRBD2	TRBJ2-1	CASSQLGPSGKFDNEQFF	TGCGCCAGCAGCCAGCTGGGGCCAAGCGGGAAGTTTGACAATGAGCAGTTCTTC
TRBV4-1	NA	NA	TRBJ1-1	CASSQARGGRQNMNTEAFF	TGCGCCAGCAGCCAAGCCCGTGGTGGGAGACAGAACATGAACACTGAAGCTTTCTTT
TRBV7-8	NA	NA	TRBJ2-7	CASSFDGYHEQYF	TGTGCCAGCAGCTTTGATGGATACCACGAGCAGTACTTC
TRBV11-2	NA	TRBD2	TRBJ2-7	CASSLKSGRPYEQYF	TGTGCCAGCAGCCTTAAGAGCGGGAGGCCCTACGAGCAGTACTTC
TRBV11-3	NA	TRBD1	TRBJ1-5	CASSRGQGAGSNQPQHF	TGTGCCAGCAGCCGAGGACAGGGGGCAGGGAGCAATCAGCCCCAGCATTTT
TRBV21-1	once	NA	TRBJ1-5	CASRVYWTAYSNQPQHF	TGTGCCAGCAGGGTATATTGGACGGCTTATAGCAATCAGCCCCAGCATTTT
TRBV19	NA	NA	TRBJ2-7	CASSDRDREQYF	TGTGCCAGTAGTGACCGGGACCGGGAGCAGTACTTC
TRBV7-2	once	NA	TRBJ1-3	CASSLVPLIQGFAGNTIYF	TGTGCCAGCAGCTTAGTTCCTCTAATACAGGGTTTCGCTGGAAACACCATATATTTT
TRBV7-2	NA	TRBD2	TRBJ2-7	CASSHGAGGPYEQYF	TGTGCCAGCAGCCACGGAGCGGGAGGGCCCTACGAGCAGTACTTC
TRBV15	NA	TRBD2	TRBJ2-2	CATWSGGNTGELFF	TGTGCCACTTGGAGCGGGGGGAACACCGGGGAGCTGTTTTTT
TRBV18	NA	TRBD1	TRBJ2-7	CASSQTTRDRDYEQYF	TGTGCCAGCTCACAAACAACCCGCGACAGGGACTACGAGCAGTACTTC
TRBV18	NA	TRBD1	TRBJ2-5	CASSPLEQGALETQYF	TGTGCCAGCTCACCACTTGAACAGGGGGCGCTTGAGACCCAGTACTTC
TRBV6-5	NA	NA	TRBJ2-1	CASSYSAGETYNEQFF	TGTGCCAGCAGTTACTCTGCAGGGGAGACCTACAATGAGCAGTTCTTC
TRBV6-6	NA	TRBD2	TRBJ2-7	CATQAFVGGGYEQYF	TGTGCCACCCAGGCCTTCGTGGGGGGGGGCTACGAGCAGTACTTC
TRBV4-1	NA	NA	TRBJ1-2	CASLGGGGFGYGYTF	TGCGCCAGCCTGGGAGGGGGGGGCTTTGGCTATGGCTACACCTTC
TRBV29-1	NA	NA	TRBJ1-2	CSVEEVRGVSYGYTF	TGCAGCGTTGAAGAGGTGCGAGGGGTTAGCTATGGCTACACCTTC
TRBV25-1	NA	TRBD2	TRBJ2-2	CASSPGGLTGELFF	TGTGCCAGCTCACCGGGGGGGCTCACCGGGGAGCTGTTTTTT
TRBV4-3	NA	NA	TRBJ2-7	CASSQGGTATYEQYF	TGCGCCAGCAGTCAAGGGGGGACAGCAACCTACGAGCAGTACTTC